Below, 10 T cell receptor beta chains from the same sample are listed, as sequenced in a study of regulatory and conventional T cells in RAG deficiency. Genomic DNA came from blood regulatory T cells gated CD4+ CD25-high CD127-low. Only in-frame clones appear in the TCRdb table, and some are missing; sequencing was by immunoSEQ multiplex PCR. The table records tens of thousands of clones, 80% to 95% of them present only once. The same data also contributed to another study, on regulatory T cells. From that report: The PCR used 52 TRBV and 13 TRBJ primers.

Sequenced input: Tregs sorted from blood. The receptors were gathered from a human donor in good health.

This chain uses TRBV10-3 with TRBJ2-1; the match to TRBD2 covers 10 bases. V lost 0 bases to trimming and J lost 6 bases; unmatched junction nucleotides: 2. The germline V gene has CDR1 ENHRY and CDR2 SYGVKD. This CDR3 has 15 residues. DNA for the CDR3: TGTGCCATCAGTGAGTCTACTAGCGGGGTCAATGAGCAGTTCTTC. This sequence encodes CAISESTSGVNEQFF.

The chain has TRBV6-6 and TRBJ1-3; D unresolved. Germline loops: CDR1 MNHNY, CDR2 SVGAGI (reference sequence). Trimming took 0 bases from V and 0 from J, leaving 6 bases between them. The CDR3 has 15 residues. This CDR3 is CASSYSSSSGNTIYF. Here the CDR3 DNA reads TGTGCCAGCAGTTACTCCTCAAGCTCTGGAAACACCATATATTTT.

The chain couples TRBV5-1 to TRBJ2-7; no clear D gene. V dropped 0 bases and J dropped 3 bases, with 13 bases sitting between them. Germline values: CDR1 SGHRS, CDR2 YFSETQ. This CDR3 is built from 15 residues. CDR3 DNA: TGCGCCAGCAGCTTGGTCGGTTTAACCAACTACGAGCAGTACTTC. It is translated as CASSLVGLTNYEQYF.

This rearrangement joins TRBV12-5 to TRBJ2-5; the D call may be TRBD1 or TRBD2 (5 bases each). The CDR3 is 14 amino acids. Germline lookup yields CDR1 LGHNT and CDR2 FRNRAP. V lost 1 base and J 5 bases, leaving 11 bases between the germline ends. The CDR3 coding sequence is TGTGCTAGTGGTTTGGGGGGGATGGGGGAGACCCAGTACTTC. The encoded protein is CASGLGGMGETQYF.

The chain joins TRBV4-1 to TRBJ2-1; the D is unclear. The CDR3 sequence is 15 residues long. V shed 4 bases and J shed 7 bases, with 17 bases lying between them. Per germline, CDR1 MGHRA and CDR2 YSYEKL. CDR3 protein: CASSPSPTIRNEQFF. CDR3 sequence (DNA): TGCGCCAGCAGCCCAAGTCCCACCATTAGAAATGAGCAGTTCTTC.

J is TRBJ1-4 and V is TRBV15; TRBD1 is a possible D gene (5 bases). V lost 5 bases and J 8 bases, leaving 12 bases between the germline ends. This CDR3 contains 13 residues. Looked up from germline, CDR1 is LNHNV and CDR2 is YYDKDF (reference sequence). CDR3 in amino acids: CATSLSTDEKLFF. DNA for the CDR3: TGTGCCACCAGCTTATCGACAGACGAAAAACTGTTTTTT.

This chain joins TRBV7-2 and TRBJ1-2; tentatively, D is TRBD1 (5 bases). The germline V gene encodes CDR1 SGHTA and CDR2 FQGNSA. V lost 1 base to trimming and J lost 3 bases, with 9 bases between them. The CDR3 is made up of 14 amino acids. The CDR3 region has the DNA TGTGCCAGCAGCTTAGTGGCACAGGACTATGGCTACACCTTC. Translated, it gives CASSLVAQDYGYTF.

The gene calls are TRBV10-3 and TRBJ1-2; TRBD1 agrees at 9 bases. Germline V lookup: CDR1 ENHRY, CDR2 SYGVKD. Unmatched junction bases numbered 4, after V lost 2 bases and J lost 6 bases. The CDR3 length is 14 residues. The CDR3 here is CAISERTGDDGYTF. DNA of the CDR3: TGTGCCATCAGTGAGAGGACAGGGGACGATGGCTACACCTTC.

The V gene is TRBV7-9, the J gene TRBJ2-2; D possibly uses TRBD1 or TRBD2 (6 bases each). Germline loops: CDR1 SEHNR, CDR2 FQNEAQ (reference sequence). CDR3 length equals 15 residues. Trimming cost V 2 bases and J 5 bases, with 12 bases left between them. The CDR3 sequence: CASSLRGEITGELFF. As DNA, the CDR3 is TGTGCCAGCAGCTTAAGGGGGGAAATAACCGGGGAGCTGTTTTTT. Complete variable domain (other parts from reference TRBV7-9 and TRBJ2-2): DTGVSQNPRHKITKRGQNVTFRCDPISEHNRLYWYRQTLGQGPEFLTYFQNEAQLEKSRLLSDRFSAERPKGSFSTLEIQRTEQGDSAMYLCASSLRGEITGELFFGEGSRLTVL.

V usage is TRBV4-1 and J usage is TRBJ1-4; D is undetermined. Germline loops: CDR1 MGHRA, CDR2 YSYEKL. This CDR3 region has 15 residues. Trimming stripped 0 bases from V and 5 bases from J, with 10 bases between. As DNA, the CDR3 is TGCGCCAGCAGCCAAGAGGTCAGGCGGAATGAAAAACTGTTTTTT. This sequence encodes CASSQEVRRNEKLFF.